What follows describes a single T cell receptor (beta chain). From the 5' RACE reads, TCRdb called clonotypes with MiXCR, one entry per CDR3 protein. The sample records a few hundred thousand distinct CDR3 sequences, less than 25% being singletons. This entry belongs to a study of T-cell memory formation after mild COVID-19. Germline CDR1 SGHRS, CDR2 YFSETQ. CDR3 length: 14 residues. Trimming cost V 0 bases and J 7 bases, with 13 bases left between them. The sample was PBMCs or a T cell subset sorted from them (not recorded which). The chain couples TRBV5-1 to TRBJ1-1; D not resolved. The receptor was isolated from an adult woman who had mild COVID-19 (a few samples of this study predate the infection). Cell type and time point are not known. As DNA, the CDR3 is TGCGCCAGCAGCTTGGACAGACATTGGAGTGAAGCTTTCTTT. Amino acid sequence: CASSLDRHWSEAFF.